This TCR beta chain appears in the sequencing data of a study of PD-1 blockade in mismatch repair-deficient tumors. For the study at large: Patients had about eleven mismatch repair-deficient cancer types and were previously treated and progressing.

Study results and caveats: After pembrolizumab, tumor-resident clones rose rapidly, then generally contracted before radiologic responses.

The method was immunoSEQ multiplex PCR; TCRdb's version includes in-frame clones alone and lacks a portion of them. The sample holds approximately 120,000 clones, 70% to 90% seen once. Every patient had mismatch repair deficiency by PCR or immunohistochemistry. Three pembrolizumab responders had their TCRs sequenced. Concerning this clone: Its antigen is currently unknown.

Specimen: peripheral blood, collected 44 weeks after starting pembrolizumab. This TCR was sampled from an adult with mismatch repair-deficient cancer.

The CDR3 is CASSQVAGNTGELFF. DNA of the CDR3: TGTGCCAGCAGCCAAGTGGCGGGGAACACCGGGGAGCTGTTTTTT. The chain employs TRBV4-2 and TRBJ2-2; D is perhaps TRBD2 (5 bases). CDR3 size: 15 residues. Trimming stripped 1 base from V and 1 base from J, with 7 bases between. Germline V gene sequence: CDR1 LGHNA, CDR2 YNFKEQ.